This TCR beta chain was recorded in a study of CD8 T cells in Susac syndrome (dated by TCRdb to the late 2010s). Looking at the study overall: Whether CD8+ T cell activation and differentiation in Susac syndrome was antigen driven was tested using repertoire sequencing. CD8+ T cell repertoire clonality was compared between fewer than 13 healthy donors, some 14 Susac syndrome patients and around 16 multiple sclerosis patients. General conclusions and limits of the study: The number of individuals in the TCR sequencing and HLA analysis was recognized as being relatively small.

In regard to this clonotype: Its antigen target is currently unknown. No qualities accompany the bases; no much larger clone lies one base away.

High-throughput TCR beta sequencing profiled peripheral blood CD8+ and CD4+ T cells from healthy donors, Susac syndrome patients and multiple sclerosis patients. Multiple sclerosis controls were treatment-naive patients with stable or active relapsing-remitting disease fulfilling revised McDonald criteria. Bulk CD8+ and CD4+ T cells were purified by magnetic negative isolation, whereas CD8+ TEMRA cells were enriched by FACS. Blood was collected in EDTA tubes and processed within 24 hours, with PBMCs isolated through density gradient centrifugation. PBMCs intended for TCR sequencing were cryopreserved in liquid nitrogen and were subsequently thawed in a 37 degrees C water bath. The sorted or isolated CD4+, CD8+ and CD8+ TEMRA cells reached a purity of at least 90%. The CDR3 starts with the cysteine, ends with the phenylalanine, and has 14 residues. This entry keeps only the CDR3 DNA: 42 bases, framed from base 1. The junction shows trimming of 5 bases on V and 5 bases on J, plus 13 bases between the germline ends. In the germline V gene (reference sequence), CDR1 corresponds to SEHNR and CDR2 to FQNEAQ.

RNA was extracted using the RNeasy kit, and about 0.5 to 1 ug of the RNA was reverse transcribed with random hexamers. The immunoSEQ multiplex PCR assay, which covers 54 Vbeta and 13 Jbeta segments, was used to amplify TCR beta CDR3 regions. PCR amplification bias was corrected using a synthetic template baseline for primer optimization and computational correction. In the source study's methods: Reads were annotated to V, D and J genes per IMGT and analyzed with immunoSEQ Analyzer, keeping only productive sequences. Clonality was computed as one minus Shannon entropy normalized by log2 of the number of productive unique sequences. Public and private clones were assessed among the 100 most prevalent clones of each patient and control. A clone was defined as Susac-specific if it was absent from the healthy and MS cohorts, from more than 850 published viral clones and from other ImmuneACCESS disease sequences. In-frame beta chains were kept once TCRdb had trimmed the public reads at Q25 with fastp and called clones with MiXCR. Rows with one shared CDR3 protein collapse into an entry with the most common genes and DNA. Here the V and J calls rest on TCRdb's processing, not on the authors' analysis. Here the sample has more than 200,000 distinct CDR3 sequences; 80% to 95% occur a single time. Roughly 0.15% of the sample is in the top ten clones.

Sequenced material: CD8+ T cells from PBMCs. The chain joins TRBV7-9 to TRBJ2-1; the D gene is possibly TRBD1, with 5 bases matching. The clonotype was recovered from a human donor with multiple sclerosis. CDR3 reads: CASSPVTGNNEQFF. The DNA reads TGTGCCAGCAGCCCGGTTACAGGAAACAATGAGCAGTTCTTC.